A single sample gave rise to the 2 T cell receptor beta chains below, sequenced in a study of blood T cell repertoires in COVID-19. The method was immunoSEQ multiplex PCR; TCRdb's version includes in-frame clones alone and lacks a portion of them. This repertoire shows 120,000 to 150,000 clones, about 85% found once; its top ten account for around 2.5%. Sequences were obtained from peripheral blood. The receptors derive from a human donor with acute or convalescent COVID-19. The donor label of this sample is uncertain.

This clone was detected a few times. The rearrangement links TRBV18 to TRBJ2-7; 7 bases match TRBD1. This CDR3 spans 15 amino acids. Germline V gene lookup returns CDR1 KGHSH and CDR2 LQKENI. The V segment lost 2 bases and the J segment 0 bases; nucleotides outside the gene matches: 4. Here the CDR3 reads CASSPNRDSSYEQYV. The CDR3 nucleotides read TGTGCCAGCTCACCAAACAGGGACAGCTCCTACGAGCAGTACGTC.

The rearrangement uses TRBV10-3 and TRBJ2-1; 10 bases match TRBD2. CDR1 is ENHRY and CDR2 is SYGVKD in the germline V gene. V lost 2 bases, J lost 7 bases, and 14 bases stayed unmatched. This CDR3 comprises 18 residues. CDR3 DNA: TGTGCCATCAGTGAGCGTACGGGCGAGCGGGGGGGGTGGAATGAGCAGTTCTTC. Amino acids: CAISERTGERGGWNEQFF.